The 10 T cell receptor beta chains below come from one sample, sequenced in a study of T cell repertoires in cytomegalovirus infection. For these TCRs, the target antigens are not known. TCRdb called the reads again in MiXCR, with one record for every CDR3 protein. This sample has about 55,000 distinct CDR3 sequences, with around a fifth found just once. The material sequenced was CD8+ T cells from cultured PBMCs, taken from culture after CMV antigen stimulation. These receptors all stem from a human donor in good health (CMV status not recorded). Some clones in this sample may be carry-over from other donors' samples.

This clonotype has at least ten counts. The rearrangement links TRBV6-1 to TRBJ2-1, with 11 positions matching TRBD2. V shed 5 bases, J shed 7 bases, and the junction held 7 bases outside the gene matches. Germline V gene lookup returns CDR1 MNHNS and CDR2 SASEGT. The length of the CDR3 is 15 residues. The CDR3 DNA reads TGTGCCAGCAGTAGTCCGGGACTAGCGGAGAATGAGCAGTTCTTC. Translated, it gives CASSSPGLAENEQFF.

The rearrangement joins TRBV12-5 to TRBJ1-1, with 9 bases aligning to TRBD1. This CDR3 region has 17 residues. CDR1 and CDR2 (germline): LGHNT, FRNRAP. V lost 2 bases and J lost 0; bases outside the gene matches: 7. The CDR3 sequence: CASGLLRTGEMNTEAFF. CDR3 in DNA: TGTGCTAGTGGTTTGCTCCGGACAGGGGAGATGAACACTGAAGCTTTCTTT. The full variable domain, with the rest looked up from reference TRBV12-5 and TRBJ1-1, is DARVTQTPRHKVTEMGQEVTMRCQPILGHNTVFWYRQTMMQGLELLAYFRNRAPLDDSGMPKDRFSAEMPDATLATLKIQPSEPRDSAVYFCASGLLRTGEMNTEAFFGQGTRLTVV.

This clonotype was seen only a few times. The gene calls are TRBV7-3 and TRBJ2-7; the D gene is possibly TRBD2 (5 bases). The CDR3 runs to 14 residues. The V end lost 5 bases, the J end lost 1 base, and 12 bases lay between the germline ends. Germline lookup yields CDR1 SGHTA and CDR2 FQGTGA. CDR3 loop: CASSPGWGSYEQYF. The CDR3 bases are TGTGCCAGCAGCCCGGGATGGGGATCCTACGAGCAGTACTTC. Full variable domain (remainder filled in from reference TRBV7-3 and TRBJ2-7): GAGVSQTPSNKVTEKGKYVELRCDPISGHTALYWYRQSLGQGPEFLIYFQGTGAADDSGLPNDRFFAVRPEGSVSTLKIQRTERGDSAVYLCASSPGWGSYEQYFGPGTRLTVT.

This clonotype was observed at least ten times. The chain links TRBV7-2 to TRBJ2-7; 8 nucleotides align to TRBD1. The germline V gene encodes CDR1 SGHTA and CDR2 FQGNSA. V gave up 4 bases and J gave up 6 bases; unmatched junction bases: 11. This CDR3 comprises 15 residues. CDR3 DNA sequence: TGTGCCAGCAGCTCCGGACAGGGTAGTCTCCGCGAGCAGTACTTC. It is translated as CASSSGQGSLREQYF.

This clonotype was seen only a few times. The junction departs from the called germline gene at one end, perhaps through a read error. The genes are TRBV7-9 and TRBJ1-1, with 8 bases aligning to TRBD1. The CDR3 length is 16 residues. Looked up from germline, CDR1 is SEHNR and CDR2 is FQNEAQ (reference sequence). CDR3 residues: CASSSPGGRGSAEAFF. In DNA form, the CDR3 reads TGTGCCAGTAGCTCTCCAGGGGGCCGGGGTAGCGCTGAAGCTTTCTTT.

This clonotype was detected only a few times. V is TRBV7-9 and J is TRBJ2-7; 12 bases align to TRBD2. The germline V gene has CDR1 SEHNR and CDR2 FQNEAQ (reference sequence). The CDR3 runs to 17 residues. The junction had 9 bases not matched to a gene; V was cut back by 0 bases and J by 6 bases. DNA for the CDR3: TGTGCCAGCAGCTTAGCTGGGCTAGCGGGGGGGCCCGGCGAGCAGTACTTC. This codes for CASSLAGLAGGPGEQYF.

This clonotype appeared a few times. V usage is TRBV7-8 and J usage is TRBJ2-7; D is possibly TRBD1 (5 bases). Per germline, CDR1 SGHVS and CDR2 FQNEAQ. This CDR3 region has 16 residues. V was cut by 5 bases and J by 4 bases, with 21 bases left in between. The CDR3 sequence: CASSQRSNRLTYEQYF. The CDR3 DNA sequence: TGTGCCAGCAGCCAAAGGTCGAACAGGTTAACTTACGAGCAGTACTTC.

This clonotype was seen a few times. This chain joins TRBV7-9 and TRBJ1-3; possible D gene TRBD1, 6 bases. The CDR3 extends over 14 amino acids. V dropped 4 bases and J dropped 4 bases, with 11 bases sitting between them. Germline-derived CDR1 and CDR2 are SEHNR and FQNEAQ (reference sequence). The CDR3: CASSSPGQGNTIYF. CDR3 bases: TGTGCCAGCAGCTCACCTGGACAGGGAAACACCATATATTTT.

This clonotype was found many times. The chain employs TRBV7-2 and TRBJ1-3, with D possibly matching TRBD1 (5 bases). V was cut by 5 bases and J by 8 bases, with 19 bases left in between. The CDR3 is 15 residues long. Germline V CDR1 and CDR2: SGHTA, FQGNSA. In DNA form, the CDR3 reads TGTGCCAGCAGCGCCAGGGACGGGACGGGGGACACCATATATTTT. Translated, it gives CASSARDGTGDTIYF. Looking up the rest from reference TRBV7-2 and TRBJ1-3 gives the full variable domain: GAGVSQSPSNKVTEKGKDVELRCDPISGHTALYWYRQSLGQGLEFLIYFQGNSAPDKSGLPSDRFSAERTGGSVSTLTIQRTQQEDSAVYLCASSARDGTGDTIYFGEGSWLTVV.

The chain has TRBV7-3 and TRBJ2-5; no definite D call. V lost 0 bases and J 4 bases, leaving 12 bases between the germline ends. The CDR3 is 15 amino acids. The germline V gene encodes CDR1 SGHTA and CDR2 FQGTGA. The DNA of the CDR3 is TGTGCCAGCAGCTTAACCCCCGGCTTCGGAGAGACCCAGTACTTC. Translated, it gives CASSLTPGFGETQYF. Variable domain in full (rest from reference TRBV7-3 and TRBJ2-5): GAGVSQTPSNKVTEKGKYVELRCDPISGHTALYWYRQSLGQGPEFLIYFQGTGAADDSGLPNDRFFAVRPEGSVSTLKIQRTERGDSAVYLCASSLTPGFGETQYFGPGTRLLVL.